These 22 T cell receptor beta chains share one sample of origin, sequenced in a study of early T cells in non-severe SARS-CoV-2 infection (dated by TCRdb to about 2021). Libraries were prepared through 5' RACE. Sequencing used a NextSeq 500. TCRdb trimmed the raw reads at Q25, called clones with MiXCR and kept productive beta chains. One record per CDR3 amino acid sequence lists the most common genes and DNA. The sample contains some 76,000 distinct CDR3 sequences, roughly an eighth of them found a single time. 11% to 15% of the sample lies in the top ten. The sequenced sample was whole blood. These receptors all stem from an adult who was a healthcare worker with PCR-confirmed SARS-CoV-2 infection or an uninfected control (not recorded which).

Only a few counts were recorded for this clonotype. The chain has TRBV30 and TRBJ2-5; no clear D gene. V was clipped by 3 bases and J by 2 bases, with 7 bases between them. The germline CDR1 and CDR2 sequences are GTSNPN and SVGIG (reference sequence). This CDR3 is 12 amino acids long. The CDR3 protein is CAWRAVQETQYF. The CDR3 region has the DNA TGTGCCTGGAGGGCGGTTCAAGAGACCCAGTACTTC.

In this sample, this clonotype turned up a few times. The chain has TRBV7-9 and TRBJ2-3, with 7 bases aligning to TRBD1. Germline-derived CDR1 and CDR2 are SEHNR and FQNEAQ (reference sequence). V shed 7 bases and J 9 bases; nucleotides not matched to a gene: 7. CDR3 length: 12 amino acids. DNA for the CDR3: TGTGCCAGCAACAGGGGTGTGGGAACGCAGTATTTT. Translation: CASNRGVGTQYF.

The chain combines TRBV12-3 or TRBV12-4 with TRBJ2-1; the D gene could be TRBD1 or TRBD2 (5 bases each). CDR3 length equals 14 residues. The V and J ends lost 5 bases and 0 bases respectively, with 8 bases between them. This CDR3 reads CASSRGVSYNEQFF. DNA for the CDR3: TGTGCCAGCAGTCGAGGGGTCTCCTACAATGAGCAGTTCTTC.

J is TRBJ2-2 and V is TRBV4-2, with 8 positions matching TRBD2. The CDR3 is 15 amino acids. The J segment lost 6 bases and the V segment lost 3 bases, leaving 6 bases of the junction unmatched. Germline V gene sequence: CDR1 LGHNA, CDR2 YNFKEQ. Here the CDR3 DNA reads TGTGCCAGCAGCCAGGTGACTAGCGTTCCCGGGGAGCTGTTTTTT. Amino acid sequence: CASSQVTSVPGELFF.

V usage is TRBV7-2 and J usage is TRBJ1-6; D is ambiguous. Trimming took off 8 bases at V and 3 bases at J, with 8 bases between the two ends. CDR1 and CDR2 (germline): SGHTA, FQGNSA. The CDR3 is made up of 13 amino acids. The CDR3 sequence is CASHGIYNSPLHF. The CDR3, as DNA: TGTGCCAGCCACGGGATCTATAATTCACCCCTCCACTTT.

This CDR3 reads CSVGVMQSGYTF. CDR3 nucleotides: TGCAGCGTTGGGGTTATGCAGAGCGGCTACACCTTC. The chain combines TRBV29-1 with TRBJ1-2; no clear D. Trimming removed 4 bases at V and 8 bases at J, with 14 bases between. The CDR3 has 12 residues. Germline CDR1 reads SQVTM; CDR2 reads ANQGSEA.

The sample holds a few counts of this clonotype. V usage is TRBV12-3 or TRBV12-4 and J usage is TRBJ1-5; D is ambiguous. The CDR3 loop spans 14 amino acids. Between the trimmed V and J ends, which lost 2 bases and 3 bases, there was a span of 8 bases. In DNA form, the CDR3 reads TGTGCCAGCAGTTTACTACGGTTCAATCAGCCCCAGCATTTT. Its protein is CASSLLRFNQPQHF.

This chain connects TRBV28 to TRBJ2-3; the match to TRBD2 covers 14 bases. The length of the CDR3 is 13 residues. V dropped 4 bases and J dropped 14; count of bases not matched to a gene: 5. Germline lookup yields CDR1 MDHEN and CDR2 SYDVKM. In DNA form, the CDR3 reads TGTGCCAGCAGTTCTTCAGGACTAGCGGGGGGGTATTTT. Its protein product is CASSSSGLAGGYF.

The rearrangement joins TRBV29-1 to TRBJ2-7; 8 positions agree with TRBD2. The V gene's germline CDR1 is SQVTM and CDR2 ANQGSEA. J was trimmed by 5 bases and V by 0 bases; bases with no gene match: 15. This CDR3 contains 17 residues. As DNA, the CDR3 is TGCAGCGTTGAAGATCCTGGCCTCGGGGCGGGGGGCAACGAGCAGTACTTC. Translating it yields CSVEDPGLGAGGNEQYF.

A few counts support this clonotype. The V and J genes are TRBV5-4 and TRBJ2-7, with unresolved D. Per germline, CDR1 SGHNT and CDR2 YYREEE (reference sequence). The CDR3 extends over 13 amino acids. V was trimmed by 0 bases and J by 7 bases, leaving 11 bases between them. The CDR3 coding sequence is TGTGCCAGCAGCTTGGCCGCATCTGGTGAGCAGTACTTC. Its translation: CASSLAASGEQYF.

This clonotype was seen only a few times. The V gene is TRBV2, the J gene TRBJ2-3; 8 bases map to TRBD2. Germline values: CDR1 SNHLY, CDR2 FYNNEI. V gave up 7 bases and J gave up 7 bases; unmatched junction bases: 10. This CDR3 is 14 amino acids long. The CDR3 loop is CASTPGRGANTQYF. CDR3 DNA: TGTGCCAGCACTCCCGGGAGGGGGGCGAATACGCAGTATTTT.

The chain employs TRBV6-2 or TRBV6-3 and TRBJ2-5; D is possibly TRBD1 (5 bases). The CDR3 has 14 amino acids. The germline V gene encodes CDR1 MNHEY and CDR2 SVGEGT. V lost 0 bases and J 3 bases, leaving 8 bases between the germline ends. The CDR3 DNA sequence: TGTGCCAGCAGTTACTCTCTAGGGGAAGAGACCCAGTACTTC. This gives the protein CASSYSLGEETQYF.

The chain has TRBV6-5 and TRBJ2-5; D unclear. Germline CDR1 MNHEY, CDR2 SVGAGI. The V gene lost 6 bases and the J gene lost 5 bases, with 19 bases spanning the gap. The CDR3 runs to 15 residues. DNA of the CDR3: TGTGCCAGCAGAATCCACGGTGGGGTAGCCGAGACCCAGTACTTC. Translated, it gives CASRIHGGVAETQYF.

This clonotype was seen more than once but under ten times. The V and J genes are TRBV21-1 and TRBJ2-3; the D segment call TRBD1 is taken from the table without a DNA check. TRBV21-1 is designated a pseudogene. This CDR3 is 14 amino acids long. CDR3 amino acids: CASSPWPSTDTQYF. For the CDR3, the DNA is TGTGCCAGCAGCCCCTGGCCTAGCACAGATACGCAGTATTTT.

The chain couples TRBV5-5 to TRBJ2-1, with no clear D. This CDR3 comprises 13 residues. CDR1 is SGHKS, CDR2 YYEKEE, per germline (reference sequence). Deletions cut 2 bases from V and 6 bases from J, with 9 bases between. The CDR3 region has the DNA TGTGCCAGCAGCTTTCTGGCTGTCAATGAGCAGTTCTTC. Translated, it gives CASSFLAVNEQFF.

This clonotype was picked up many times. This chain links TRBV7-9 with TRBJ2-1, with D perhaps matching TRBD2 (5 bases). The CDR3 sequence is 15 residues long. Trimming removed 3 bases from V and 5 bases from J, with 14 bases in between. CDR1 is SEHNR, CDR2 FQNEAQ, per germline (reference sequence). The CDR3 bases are TGTGCCAGCAGCTTCCCGTTCGGGGTGAACAATGAGCAGTTCTTC. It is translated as CASSFPFGVNNEQFF. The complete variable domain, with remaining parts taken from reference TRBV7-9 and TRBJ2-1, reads DTGVSQNPRHKITKRGQNVTFRCDPISEHNRLYWYRQTLGQGPEFLTYFQNEAQLEKSRLLSDRFSAERPKGSFSTLEIQRTEQGDSAMYLCASSFPFGVNNEQFFGPGTRLTVL.

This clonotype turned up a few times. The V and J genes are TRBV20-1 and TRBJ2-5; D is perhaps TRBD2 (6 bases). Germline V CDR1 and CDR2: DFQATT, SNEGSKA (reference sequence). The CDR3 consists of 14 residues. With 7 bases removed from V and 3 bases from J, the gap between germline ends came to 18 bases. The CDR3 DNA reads TGCAGTGTAAGGACGGGAGACGCAAAAGAGACCCAGTACTTC. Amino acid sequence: CSVRTGDAKETQYF.

CDR3 region: CASSYGQGNIQYF. The CDR3 region has the DNA TGTGCCAGCAGTTACGGACAGGGAAACATTCAGTACTTC. The chain carries TRBV6-2 or TRBV6-3 and TRBJ2-4; 8 bases align to TRBD1. V trimming: 2 bases; J trimming: 6 bases; junction bases outside the gene matches: 0. CDR1 MNHEY and CDR2 SVGEGT come from the germline V gene. The CDR3 covers 13 residues.

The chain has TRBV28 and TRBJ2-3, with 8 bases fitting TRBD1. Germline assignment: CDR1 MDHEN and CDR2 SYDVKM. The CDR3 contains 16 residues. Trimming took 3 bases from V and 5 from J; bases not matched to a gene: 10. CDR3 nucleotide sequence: TGTGCCAGCAGTTTCGGGACAGGCCTTATCGGAGATACGCAGTATTTT. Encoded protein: CASSFGTGLIGDTQYF.

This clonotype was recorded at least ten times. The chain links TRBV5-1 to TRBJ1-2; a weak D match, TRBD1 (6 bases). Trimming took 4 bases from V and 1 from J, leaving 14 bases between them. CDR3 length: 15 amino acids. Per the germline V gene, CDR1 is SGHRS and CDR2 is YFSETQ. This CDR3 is CASSPTGGVNYGYTF. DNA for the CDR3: TGCGCCAGCAGCCCAACGGGGGGCGTTAACTATGGCTACACCTTC. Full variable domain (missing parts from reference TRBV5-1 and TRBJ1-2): KAGVTQTPRYLIKTRGQQVTLSCSPISGHRSVSWYQQTPGQGLQFLFEYFSETQRNKGNFPGRFSGRQFSNSRSEMNVSTLELGDSALYLCASSPTGGVNYGYTFGSGTRLTVV.

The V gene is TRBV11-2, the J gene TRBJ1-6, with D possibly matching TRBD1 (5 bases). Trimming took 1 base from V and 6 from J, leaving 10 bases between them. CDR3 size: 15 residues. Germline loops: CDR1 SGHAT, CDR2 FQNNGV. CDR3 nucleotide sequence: TGTGCCAGCAGCTTAGCAGGGCTTCCTAATTCACCCCTCCACTTT. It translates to CASSLAGLPNSPLHF. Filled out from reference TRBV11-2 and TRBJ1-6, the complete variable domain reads EAGVAQSPRYKIIEKRQSVAFWCNPISGHATLYWYQQILGQGPKLLIQFQNNGVVDDSQLPKDRFSAERLKGVDSTLKIQPAKLEDSAVYLCASSLAGLPNSPLHFGNGTRLTVT.

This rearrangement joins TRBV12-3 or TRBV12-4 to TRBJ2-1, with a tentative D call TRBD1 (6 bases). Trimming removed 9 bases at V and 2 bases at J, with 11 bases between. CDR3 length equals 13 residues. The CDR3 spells CASRGLAYNEQFF. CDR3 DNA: TGTGCCAGTAGGGGGTTAGCCTACAATGAGCAGTTCTTC.